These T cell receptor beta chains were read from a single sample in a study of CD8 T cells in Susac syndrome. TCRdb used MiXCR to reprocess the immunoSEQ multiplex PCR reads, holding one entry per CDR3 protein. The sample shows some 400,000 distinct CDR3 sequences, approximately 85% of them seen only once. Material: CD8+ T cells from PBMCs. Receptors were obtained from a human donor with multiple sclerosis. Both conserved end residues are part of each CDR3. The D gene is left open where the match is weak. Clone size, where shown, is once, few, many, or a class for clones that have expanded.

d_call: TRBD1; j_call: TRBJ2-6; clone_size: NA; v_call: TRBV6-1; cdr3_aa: CASSGTGSGANVLTF; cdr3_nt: TGTGCCAGCAGTGGGACAGGCTCTGGGGCCAACGTCCTGACTTTC
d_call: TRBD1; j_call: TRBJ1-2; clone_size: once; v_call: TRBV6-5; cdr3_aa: CASSYSETGGIDYGYTF; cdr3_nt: TGTGCCAGCAGTTACTCGGAAACAGGGGGCATTGACTATGGCTACACCTTC
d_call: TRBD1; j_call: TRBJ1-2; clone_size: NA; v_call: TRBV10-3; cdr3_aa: CAVKTGGPPYGYTF; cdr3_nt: TGTGCCGTCAAGACAGGGGGCCCTCCCTATGGCTACACCTTC
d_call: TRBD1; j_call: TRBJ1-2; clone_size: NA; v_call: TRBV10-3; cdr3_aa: CAISEEDRRPIPNYGYTF; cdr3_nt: TGTGCCATCAGTGAGGAGGACAGGAGGCCTATTCCTAACTATGGCTACACCTTC
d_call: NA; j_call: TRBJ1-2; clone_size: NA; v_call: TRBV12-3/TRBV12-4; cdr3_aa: CASSLGYSYGYTF; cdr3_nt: TGTGCCTCCAGTCTGGGGTACTCCTATGGCTACACCTTC
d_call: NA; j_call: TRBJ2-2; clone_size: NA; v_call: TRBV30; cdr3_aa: CAWSGNTGELFF; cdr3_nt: TGTGCCTGGAGTGGGAACACCGGGGAGCTGTTTTTT
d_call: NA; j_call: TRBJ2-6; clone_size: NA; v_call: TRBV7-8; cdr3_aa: CASTEVPWIGGSGANVLTF; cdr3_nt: TGTGCCAGCACCGAGGTTCCTTGGATAGGTGGCTCTGGGGCCAACGTCCTGACTTTC
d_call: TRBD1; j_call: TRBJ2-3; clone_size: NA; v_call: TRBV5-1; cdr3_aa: CASSALTGTASTDTQYF; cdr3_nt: TGCGCCAGCAGCGCCCTTACCGGGACAGCTAGCACAGATACGCAGTATTTT
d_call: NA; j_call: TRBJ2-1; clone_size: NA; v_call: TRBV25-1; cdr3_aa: CASSESIPGRNEQFF; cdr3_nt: TGTGCCAGCAGTGAATCAATACCGGGGAGGAATGAGCAGTTCTTC
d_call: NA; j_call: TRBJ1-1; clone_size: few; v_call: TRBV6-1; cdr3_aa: CASSDRFEAFF; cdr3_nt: TGTGCCAGCAGTGACAGATTCGAAGCTTTCTTT
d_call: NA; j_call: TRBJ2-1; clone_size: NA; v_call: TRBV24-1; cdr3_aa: CATSRAGGSYNEQFF; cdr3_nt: TGTGCCACCAGTAGAGCTGGAGGGTCCTACAATGAGCAGTTCTTC
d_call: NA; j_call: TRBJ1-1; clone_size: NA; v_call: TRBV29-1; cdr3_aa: CSAPSNTEAFF; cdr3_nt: TGCAGCGCCCCATCGAACACTGAAGCTTTCTTT
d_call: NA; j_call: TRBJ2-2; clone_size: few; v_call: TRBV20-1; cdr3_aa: CSASAGNTGELFF; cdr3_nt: TGCAGTGCTAGTGCAGGGAACACCGGGGAGCTGTTTTTT
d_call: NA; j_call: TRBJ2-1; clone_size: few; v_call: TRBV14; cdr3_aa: CASSTVGSYNEQFF; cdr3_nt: TGTGCCAGCAGTACAGTGGGCTCCTACAATGAGCAGTTCTTC